This is a list of T cell receptor beta chains from one sample in a study of OX40 agonist ivuxolimab in advanced cancers. Method: immunoSEQ multiplex PCR; TCRdb's copy keeps in-frame clones and lacks some. This table has nearly 85,000 clones, over 80% appearing once. Sequencing was performed on CD4+ or CD8+ T cells sorted from blood, taken in a trial of the OX40 agonist ivuxolimab. Every receptor here comes from an adult with an advanced solid tumor such as melanoma, head and neck, liver or kidney cancer. Both conserved end residues are part of each CDR3. A D gene is named only where the DNA matches it firmly. Not every row has a clone size; where given, it reads once, few, many or a size class.

clone_size	v_call	d_call	j_call	cdr3_aa	cdr3_nt
few	TRBV30	TRBD2	TRBJ2-7	CAWTVAGGDSYEQYF	TGTGCCTGGACAGTAGCGGGGGGGGACTCCTACGAGCAGTACTTC
.	TRBV14	.	TRBJ2-5	CASSQKSMETQYF	TGTGCCAGCAGCCAAAAATCAATGGAGACCCAGTACTTC
.	TRBV10-3	.	TRBJ1-4	CAISDSSREKLFF	TGTGCCATCAGTGACAGTTCGAGGGAAAAACTGTTTTTT
.	TRBV28	.	TRBJ1-6	CASSSGTSINSPLHF	TGTGCCAGCAGTTCCGGGACATCTATTAATTCACCCCTCCACTTT
.	TRBV29-1	TRBD2	TRBJ2-7	CSADGASGGDEQYF	TGCAGCGCCGACGGGGCCTCCGGGGGGGACGAGCAGTACTTC
.	TRBV6-5	.	TRBJ2-2	CASSLQSAHTGELFF	TGTGCCAGCAGTTTACAGTCCGCGCACACCGGGGAGCTGTTTTTT
.	TRBV5-4	.	TRBJ2-3	CASSLGKGAGADTQYF	TGTGCCAGCAGCTTGGGAAAGGGAGCTGGGGCAGATACGCAGTATTTT
.	TRBV7-6	.	TRBJ1-6	CASSGGGAINSPLHF	TGTGCCAGCAGCGGAGGAGGGGCGATTAATTCACCCCTCCACTTT
.	TRBV7-9	.	TRBJ2-2	CASSLRQTFTGELFF	TGTGCCAGCAGCTTAAGGCAAACCTTCACCGGGGAGCTGTTTTTT
.	TRBV19	.	TRBJ1-2	CASSTGFTYGYTF	TGTGCCAGTAGTACAGGGTTTACCTATGGCTACACCTTC
.	TRBV30	.	TRBJ2-6	CAWSQSGANVLTF	TGTGCCTGGAGTCAGTCTGGGGCCAACGTCCTGACTTTC
.	TRBV7-3	.	TRBJ2-5	CVSSFAGAMGETQYF	TGTGTCAGCAGCTTTGCAGGAGCCATGGGGGAGACCCAGTACTTC
.	TRBV6-5	.	TRBJ1-4	CASSYSNDRLHEKLFF	TGTGCCAGCAGTTACTCGAACGACAGGTTACATGAAAAACTGTTTTTT
.	TRBV6-5	.	TRBJ2-7	CASSDTPLGSEQYF	TGTGCCAGCAGTGACACCCCCCTAGGCAGCGAGCAGTACTTC
.	TRBV4-3	TRBD1	TRBJ1-2	CASSTGQGYGYTF	TGCGCCAGCAGCACGGGACAGGGTTATGGCTACACCTTC
.	TRBV7-6	.	TRBJ1-4	CASSLALGSGQEKLFF	TGTGCCAGCAGCTTAGCTCTTGGTTCGGGACAAGAAAAACTGTTTTTT
.	TRBV6-5	.	TRBJ1-6	CASSRGTLGSPLHF	TGTGCCAGCAGCCGAGGGACTTTGGGTTCACCCCTCCACTTT
.	TRBV4-3	.	TRBJ2-1	CASSQTRGLDEQFF	TGCGCCAGCAGCCAAACTCGAGGTCTTGATGAGCAGTTCTTC
few	TRBV5-4	.	TRBJ1-1	CASSLLNTEAFF	TGTGCCAGCAGCCTATTAAACACTGAAGCTTTCTTT
.	TRBV5-1	TRBD1	TRBJ1-3	CASSPYPGQGASVSGNTIYF	TGCGCCAGCAGCCCGTACCCGGGACAGGGGGCCTCCGTCTCTGGAAACACCATATATTTT
.	TRBV7-6	TRBD1	TRBJ2-3	CASSPGTVTDTQYF	TGTGCCAGCAGCCCAGGGACAGTCACAGATACGCAGTATTTT
.	TRBV7-2	TRBD1	TRBJ2-5	CASSLYDSGQGETQYF	TGTGCCAGCAGCTTATACGACAGCGGACAGGGAGAGACCCAGTACTTC
.	TRBV9	.	TRBJ1-1	CASSVSTDNTEAFF	TGTGCCAGCAGCGTATCGACAGATAACACTGAAGCTTTCTTT
.	TRBV4-1	TRBD1	TRBJ1-4	CASSPRDRMNEKLFF	TGCGCCAGCAGCCCCCGGGACAGGATGAATGAAAAACTGTTTTTT
.	TRBV9	.	TRBJ2-3	CASSQAEGVWGDTQYF	TGTGCCAGCAGCCAAGCTGAGGGGGTCTGGGGAGATACGCAGTATTTT
.	TRBV30	TRBD1	TRBJ1-5	CAWSGQGWNQPQHF	TGTGCCTGGAGTGGACAGGGATGGAATCAGCCCCAGCATTTT
.	TRBV2	.	TRBJ1-4	CASREGGSNEKLFF	TGTGCCAGCAGGGAGGGTGGCTCTAATGAAAAACTGTTTTTT
.	TRBV30	.	TRBJ1-2	CAWSGYNYGYTF	TGTGCCTGGAGTGGGTATAACTATGGCTACACCTTC
.	TRBV11-2	TRBD1	TRBJ2-5	CASSLGAGGLGETQYF	TGTGCCAGCAGCTTAGGGGCAGGGGGCTTAGGAGAGACCCAGTACTTC
.	TRBV7-2	.	TRBJ2-1	CASSLYLYNEQFF	TGTGCCAGCAGCTTATACCTATACAATGAGCAGTTCTTC
.	TRBV4-3	.	TRBJ1-6	CASSQVQGSYNSPLHF	TGCGCCAGCAGCCAAGTCCAGGGCTCCTATAATTCACCCCTCCACTTT
.	TRBV7-2	.	TRBJ1-6	CASSFANSPLHF	TGTGCCAGCAGCTTTGCAAATTCACCCCTCCACTTT
.	TRBV13	TRBD2	TRBJ2-3	CASSLGDLAESTDTQYF	TGTGCCAGCAGCTTAGGCGATCTAGCGGAGTCCACAGATACGCAGTATTTT
.	TRBV6-6	.	TRBJ2-7	CASIRDGSGEQYF	TGTGCCAGCATCCGGGACGGGTCGGGCGAGCAGTACTTC
.	TRBV6-4	.	TRBJ2-3	CASSWSGGPRDTQYF	TGTGCCAGCAGTTGGTCGGGGGGCCCGAGGGATACGCAGTATTTT
.	TRBV7-6	TRBD2	TRBJ2-7	CASSLSAGYEQYF	TGTGCCAGCAGCTTATCAGCGGGGTACGAGCAGTACTTC
.	TRBV11-2	.	TRBJ2-1	CASSLGNQWVSNEQFF	TGTGCCAGCAGCTTAGGGAACCAGTGGGTATCCAATGAGCAGTTCTTC
.	TRBV18	TRBD1	TRBJ1-1	CASSPPGQPNTEAFF	TGTGCCAGCTCACCACCGGGACAGCCGAACACTGAAGCTTTCTTT
.	TRBV5-1	.	TRBJ2-2	CASSSTEGGPTGELFF	TGCGCCAGCAGCTCTACGGAGGGGGGGCCAACCGGGGAGCTGTTTTTT
few	TRBV30	.	TRBJ1-3	CAWWAGNTIYF	TGTGCCTGGTGGGCGGGAAACACCATATATTTT
.	TRBV2	.	TRBJ2-6	CASTVRPGLLSGANVLTF	TGTGCCAGCACTGTGAGGCCGGGTCTACTATCTGGGGCCAACGTCCTGACTTTC
.	TRBV7-3	TRBD2	TRBJ2-1	CASSRTSGYNEQFF	TGTGCCAGCAGTCGGACTAGCGGTTACAATGAGCAGTTCTTC
.	TRBV9	TRBD2	TRBJ2-5	CASSGGLGFQETQYF	TGTGCCAGCAGCGGGGGACTAGGCTTCCAAGAGACCCAGTACTTC
.	TRBV9	.	TRBJ2-3	CASSVRTASTDTQYF	TGTGCCAGCAGCGTACGGACAGCTAGCACAGATACGCAGTATTTT
.	TRBV5-3	.	TRBJ2-3	CARSPTSTDTQYF	TGTGCCAGAAGTCCTACTTCGACCGATACGCAGTATTTT